Each of the 2 T cell receptor beta chains below was sequenced from the same sample in a study of B cell selection in AIRE deficiency. The assay was immunoSEQ multiplex PCR, and TCRdb's table has in-frame clones only and misses some. The table has about 22,000 clones, about 95% seen once. Regulatory T cells were sorted as CD4+CD25hiCD127low/negative cells. The sequenced sample was Tregs sorted from PBMCs. All receptors derive from a human donor with AIRE deficiency.

This CDR3 is CASSKVSGRAPVAAQYF. The CDR3, as DNA: TGTGCCAGCAGCAAAGTTTCTGGGAGGGCGCCGGTGGCGGCCCAGTACTTC. The V gene is TRBV21-1, the J gene TRBJ2-5; the listed D gene, TRBD2, was not tested against the DNA. TRBV21-1 constitutes a pseudogene. The CDR3 sequence is 17 residues long.

This clone came up once. The rearrangement links TRBV15 to TRBJ2-7; TRBD2 agrees at 12 bases. This CDR3 region has 17 residues. The trim removed 3 bases at V and 0 bases at J, leaving 6 bases unmatched. Looked up from germline, CDR1 is LNHNV and CDR2 is YYDKDF (reference sequence). CDR3 DNA sequence: TGTGCCACCAGCAGGGGACTAGCGGGCAGAAGCTCCTACGAGCAGTACTTC. Encoded protein: CATSRGLAGRSSYEQYF. The full variable domain, in which reference TRBV15 and TRBJ2-7 provide the parts outside the CDR3, is DAMVIQNPRYQVTQFGKPVTLSCSQTLNHNVMYWYQQKSSQAPKLLFHYYDKDFNNEADTPDNFQSRRPNTSFCFLDIRSPGLGDTAMYLCATSRGLAGRSSYEQYFGPGTRLTVT.